The 14 T cell receptor beta chains below were found in one sample sequenced in a study of identical twins. TCRdb used MiXCR to reprocess the 5' RACE reads, holding one entry per CDR3 protein. This table holds 400,000 to 500,000 distinct CDR3 sequences, roughly 18% found once. Source material: naive T cells sorted from blood. These receptors all stem from a man aged 45-60 years in good health.

This sequence joins TRBV6-1 and TRBJ1-1; D gene unclear. Trimming pared 4 bases from V and 6 bases from J, leaving 9 bases between. The CDR3 covers 12 residues. Germline values: CDR1 MNHNS, CDR2 SASEGT. The CDR3 DNA sequence: TGTGCCAGCAGTGGGTTCGGCCCTGAAGCTTTCTTT. It encodes CASSGFGPEAFF.

The table lists this clonotype with a few counts. This chain links TRBV5-1 with TRBJ2-1, with D possibly matching TRBD2 (6 bases). V was shortened by 0 bases and J by 8 bases, with 21 bases between the two germline ends. The germline CDR1 and CDR2 sequences are SGHRS and YFSETQ. The length of the CDR3 is 17 residues. The CDR3 coding sequence is TGCGCCAGCAGCTTGGCCGTCCGGGGACTGGCGGTAGATGAGCAGTTCTTC. Translating gives CASSLAVRGLAVDEQFF.

This clonotype was seen ten or more times. V is TRBV5-6 and J is TRBJ2-2, with 7 nucleotides matching TRBD1. J was trimmed by 4 bases and V by 3 bases; bases with no gene match: 21. From germline, CDR1 is SGHDT and CDR2 YYEEEE. CDR3 length equals 20 residues. Here the CDR3 reads CASSYMRTGTATTLTGELFF. The CDR3 nucleotides read TGTGCCAGCAGCTACATGAGGACCGGGACAGCTACTACCCTCACCGGGGAGCTGTTTTTT.

This clonotype was observed at least ten times. The chain couples TRBV10-3 to TRBJ2-1, with D perhaps matching TRBD1 (5 bases). Per the germline V gene, CDR1 is ENHRY and CDR2 is SYGVKD. Trimming took 4 bases from V and 11 from J, leaving 15 bases between them. The CDR3 has 13 residues. The CDR3 nucleotides read TGTGCCATCAGTGGACAGAGTCCGGCAAAGCAGTTCTTC. It codes for CAISGQSPAKQFF.

The chain joins TRBV29-1 to TRBJ2-7; D assignment may be TRBD1 or TRBD2 (5 bases each). The CDR3 totals 13 residues. CDR1 is SQVTM and CDR2 is ANQGSEA in the germline V gene. Trimming left V 4 bases short and J 4 bases short, with 14 bases between. The chain's CDR3 is CSVGAGTEYEQYF. The CDR3 nucleotides read TGCAGCGTTGGGGCCGGGACGGAGTACGAGCAGTACTTC.

The table lists this clonotype with a few counts. The CDR3 spells CASSMGGTGIYEQYF. For the CDR3, the DNA is TGTGCCAGTAGTATGGGGGGGACAGGCATCTACGAGCAGTACTTC. V is TRBV19 and J is TRBJ2-7, with D perhaps TRBD1 (8 bases). This CDR3 contains 15 residues. The germline CDR1 and CDR2 sequences are LNHDA and SQIVND (reference sequence). Trimming cost V 3 bases and J 3 bases, with 15 bases left between them.

The chain links TRBV25-1 to TRBJ1-6; perhaps TRBD1 as D (5 bases). Trimming cost V 4 bases and J 7 bases, with 14 bases left between them. The CDR3 length is 15 residues. Germline V gene sequence: CDR1 MGHDK, CDR2 SYGVNS. Here the CDR3 reads CASSATGGFNSPLHF. Here the CDR3 DNA reads TGTGCCAGCAGTGCTACTGGGGGGTTCAATTCACCCCTCCACTTT.

The CDR3 DNA follows: TGTGCCAGCAGCTTAACTTTGGCACAGGGGACCTACAATGAGCAGTTCTTC. The encoded protein is CASSLTLAQGTYNEQFF. The J gene is TRBJ2-1, the V gene TRBV11-2; 7 bases agree with TRBD1. J lost 2 bases, V lost 2 bases, and 9 bases had no gene match. CDR1 is SGHAT, CDR2 FQNNGV, per germline. The CDR3 has 17 amino acids. Drawing the rest from reference TRBV11-2 and TRBJ2-1, the complete variable domain is EAGVAQSPRYKIIEKRQSVAFWCNPISGHATLYWYQQILGQGPKLLIQFQNNGVVDDSQLPKDRFSAERLKGVDSTLKIQPAKLEDSAVYLCASSLTLAQGTYNEQFFGPGTRLTVL.

The sample holds many counts of this clonotype. CDR3 nucleotides: TGCGCCAGCAGCCAGAGAGGGCTCGGCACAGATACGCAGTATTTT. This encodes CASSQRGLGTDTQYF. V usage is TRBV4-3 and J usage is TRBJ2-3; tentative D call: TRBD2 (5 bases). Germline CDR1 LGHNA, CDR2 YSLEER. The CDR3 length is 15 residues. Trimming removed 3 bases from V and 1 base from J, with 11 bases in between.

The chain joins TRBV9 to TRBJ2-3; the match to TRBD2 covers 8 bases. CDR1 and CDR2 from the germline V gene are SGDLS and YYNGEE. J gave up 4 bases and V 3 bases, and 7 bases lay outside the gene matches. CDR3 length: 15 residues. The chain's CDR3 is CASSAGLVGPDTQYF. CDR3 nucleotides: TGTGCCAGCAGCGCGGGACTAGTAGGGCCAGATACGCAGTATTTT.

The chain combines TRBV20-1 with TRBJ2-1; D call uncertain. CDR3 size: 11 residues. Trimming took 5 bases from V and 7 from J, leaving 9 bases between them. The germline CDR1 and CDR2 sequences are DFQATT and SNEGSKA (reference sequence). Here the CDR3 reads CSAQIANEQFF. CDR3 DNA: TGCAGTGCTCAGATCGCAAATGAGCAGTTCTTC.

As for this clonotype: Sequence at one end of the junction differs from germline and may be a read error. The rearrangement uses TRBV5-1 and TRBJ2-7; D is possibly TRBD1 (7 bases). This CDR3 spans 15 amino acids. Germline loops: CDR1 SGHRS, CDR2 YFSETQ. The CDR3 DNA reads as TGCGCCAGCAGCTGGAGGGACAGCGTACCCTACGAGCAGCACTTC. Translated, it gives CASSWRDSVPYEQHF.

The CDR3 DNA reads TGTGCCAGCAGTTTAAGGTCCGGACAGCTCCAAGAGACCCAGTACTTC. This encodes CASSLRSGQLQETQYF. The chain links TRBV28 to TRBJ2-5; a possible D gene is TRBD1 (6 bases). Germline V gives CDR1 MDHEN, CDR2 SYDVKM. Trimming stripped 2 bases from V and 1 base from J, with 14 bases between. This CDR3 has 16 amino acids.

The chain is built from TRBV7-6 and TRBJ2-1; no clear D gene. V dropped 5 bases and J dropped 0 bases, with 11 bases sitting between them. CDR3 length: 15 residues. CDR1 is SGHVS, CDR2 FNYEAQ, per germline. The CDR3 nucleotides read TGTGCCAGCAGCCCCTCTCCGAGCTCCTACAATGAGCAGTTCTTC. This translates into CASSPSPSSYNEQFF.